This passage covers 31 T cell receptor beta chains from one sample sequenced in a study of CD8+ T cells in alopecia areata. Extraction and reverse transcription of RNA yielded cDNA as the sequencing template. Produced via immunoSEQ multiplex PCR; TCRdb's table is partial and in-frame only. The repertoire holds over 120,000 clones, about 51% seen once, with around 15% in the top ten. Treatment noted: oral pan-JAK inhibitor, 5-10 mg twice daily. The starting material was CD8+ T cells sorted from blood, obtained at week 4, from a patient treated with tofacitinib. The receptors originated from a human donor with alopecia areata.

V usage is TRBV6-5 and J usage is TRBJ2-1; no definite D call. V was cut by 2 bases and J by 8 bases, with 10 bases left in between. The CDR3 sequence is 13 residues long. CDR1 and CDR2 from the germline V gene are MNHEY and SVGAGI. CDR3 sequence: CASSYLGFHEQFF. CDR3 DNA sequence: TGTGCCAGCAGTTACCTGGGTTTCCATGAGCAGTTCTTC.

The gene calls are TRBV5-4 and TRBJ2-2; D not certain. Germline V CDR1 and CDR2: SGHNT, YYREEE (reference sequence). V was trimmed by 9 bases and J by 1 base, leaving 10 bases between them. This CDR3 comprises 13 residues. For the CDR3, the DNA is TGTGCCATCACCCCGGAGAACACCGGGGAGCTGTTTTTT. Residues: CAITPENTGELFF. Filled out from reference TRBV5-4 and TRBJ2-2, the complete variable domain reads ETGVTQSPTHLIKTRGQQVTLRCSSQSGHNTVSWYQQALGQGPQFIFQYYREEENGRGNFPPRFSGLQFPNYSSELNVNALELDDSALYLCAITPENTGELFFGEGSRLTVL.

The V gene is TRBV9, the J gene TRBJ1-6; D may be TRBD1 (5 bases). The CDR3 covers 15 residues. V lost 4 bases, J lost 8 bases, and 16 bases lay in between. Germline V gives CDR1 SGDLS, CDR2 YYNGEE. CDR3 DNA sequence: TGTGCCAGCAGCCCCCTCCAGGGAGGTGATTCACCCCTCCACTTT. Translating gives CASSPLQGGDSPLHF.

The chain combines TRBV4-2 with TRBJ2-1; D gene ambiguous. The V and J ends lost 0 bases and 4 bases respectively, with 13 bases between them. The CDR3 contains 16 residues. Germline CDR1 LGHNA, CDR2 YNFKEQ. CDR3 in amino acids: CASSQEYGTEYNEQFF. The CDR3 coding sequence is TGTGCCAGCAGCCAAGAATATGGTACAGAATACAATGAGCAGTTCTTC.

CDR3 protein: CASIGQGTGELFF. CDR3 sequence (DNA): TGTGCCAGCATCGGACAGGGGACCGGGGAGCTGTTTTTT. The genes are TRBV6-5 and TRBJ2-2; 9 bases are a match to TRBD1. The CDR3 consists of 13 residues. The junction had 2 bases not matched to a gene; V was cut back by 7 bases and J by 5 bases. The germline V gene encodes CDR1 MNHEY and CDR2 SVGAGI.

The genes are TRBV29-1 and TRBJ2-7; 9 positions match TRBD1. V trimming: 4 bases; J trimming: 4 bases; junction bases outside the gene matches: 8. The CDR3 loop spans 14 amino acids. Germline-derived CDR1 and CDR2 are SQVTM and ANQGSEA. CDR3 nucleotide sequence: TGCAGCGTTGGCGACAGGGGGTTGGGTTACGAGCAGTACTTC. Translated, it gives CSVGDRGLGYEQYF.

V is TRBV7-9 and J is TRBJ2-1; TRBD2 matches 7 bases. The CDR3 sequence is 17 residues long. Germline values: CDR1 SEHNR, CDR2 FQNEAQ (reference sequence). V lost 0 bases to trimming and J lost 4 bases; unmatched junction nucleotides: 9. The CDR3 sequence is CASSLALGGVKYNEQFF. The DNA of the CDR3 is TGTGCCAGCAGCTTAGCGCTGGGAGGGGTGAAGTACAATGAGCAGTTCTTC.

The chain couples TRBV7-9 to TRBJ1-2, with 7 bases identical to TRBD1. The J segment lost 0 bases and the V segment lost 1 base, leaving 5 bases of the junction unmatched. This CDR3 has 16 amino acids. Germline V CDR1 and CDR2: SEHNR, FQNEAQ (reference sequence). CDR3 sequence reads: CASSLDEGAANYGYTF. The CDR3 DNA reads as TGTGCCAGCAGCTTAGACGAGGGGGCCGCTAACTATGGCTACACCTTC. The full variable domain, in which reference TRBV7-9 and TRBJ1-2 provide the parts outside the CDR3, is DTGVSQNPRHKITKRGQNVTFRCDPISEHNRLYWYRQTLGQGPEFLTYFQNEAQLEKSRLLSDRFSAERPKGSFSTLEIQRTEQGDSAMYLCASSLDEGAANYGYTFGSGTRLTVV.

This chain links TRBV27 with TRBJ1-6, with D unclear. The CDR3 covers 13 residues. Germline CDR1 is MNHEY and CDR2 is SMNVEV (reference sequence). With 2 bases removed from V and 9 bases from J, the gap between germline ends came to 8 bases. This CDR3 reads CASSLSRISPLHF. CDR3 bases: TGTGCCAGCAGTTTAAGTCGGATTTCACCCCTCCACTTT.

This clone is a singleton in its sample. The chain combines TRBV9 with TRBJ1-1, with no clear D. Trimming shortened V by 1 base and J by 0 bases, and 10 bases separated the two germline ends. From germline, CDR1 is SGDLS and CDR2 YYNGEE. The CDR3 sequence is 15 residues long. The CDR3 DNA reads TGTGCCAGCAGCGTAAGAACAGAAATGAACACTGAAGCTTTCTTT. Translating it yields CASSVRTEMNTEAFF.

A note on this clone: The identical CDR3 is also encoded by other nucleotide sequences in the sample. The CDR3 here is CASSFGTGPYEQYF. The CDR3 coding sequence is TGTGCCAGCAGCTTCGGGACAGGGCCCTACGAGCAGTACTTC. The V call is TRBV5-6, the J call TRBJ2-7; 9 bases map to TRBD1. The V and J ends lost 2 bases and 2 bases, in that order; junction bases with no gene match: 2. The CDR3 spans 14 residues. CDR1 and CDR2 from the germline V gene are SGHDT and YYEEEE.

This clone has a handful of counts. The CDR3 reads CASSETLTYEQYF. The DNA of the CDR3 is TGTGCCAGCAGTGAGACCCTAACCTACGAGCAGTACTTC. The J gene is TRBJ2-7, the V gene TRBV27, with unresolved D. CDR1 and CDR2 (germline): MNHEY, SMNVEV (reference sequence). V shed 5 bases and J shed 2 bases, with 10 bases lying between them. This CDR3 comprises 13 residues.

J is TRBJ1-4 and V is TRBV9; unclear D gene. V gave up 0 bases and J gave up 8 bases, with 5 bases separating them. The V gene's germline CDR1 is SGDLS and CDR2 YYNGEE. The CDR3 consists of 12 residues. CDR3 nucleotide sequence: TGTGCCAGCAGCGTAGACGGGGAAAAACTGTTTTTT. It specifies CASSVDGEKLFF.

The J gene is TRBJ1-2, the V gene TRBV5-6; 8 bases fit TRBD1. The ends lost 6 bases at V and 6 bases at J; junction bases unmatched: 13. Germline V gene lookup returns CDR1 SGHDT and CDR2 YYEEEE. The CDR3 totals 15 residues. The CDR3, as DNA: TGTGCCAGCACCCCGCCGGGACAGGTATTCGATGGCTACACCTTC. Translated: CASTPPGQVFDGYTF. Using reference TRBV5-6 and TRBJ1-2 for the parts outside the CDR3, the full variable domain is DAGVTQSPTHLIKTRGQQVTLRCSPKSGHDTVSWYQQALGQGPQFIFQYYEEEERQRGNFPDRFSGHQFPNYSSELNVNALLLGDSALYLCASTPPGQVFDGYTFGSGTRLTVV.

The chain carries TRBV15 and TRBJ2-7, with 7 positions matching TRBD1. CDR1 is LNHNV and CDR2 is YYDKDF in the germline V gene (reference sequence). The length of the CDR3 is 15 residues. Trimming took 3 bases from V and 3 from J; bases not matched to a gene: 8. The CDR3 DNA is TGTGCCACCAGCAGGCTCGACAGGGTAGACTACGAGCAGTACTTC. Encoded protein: CATSRLDRVDYEQYF.

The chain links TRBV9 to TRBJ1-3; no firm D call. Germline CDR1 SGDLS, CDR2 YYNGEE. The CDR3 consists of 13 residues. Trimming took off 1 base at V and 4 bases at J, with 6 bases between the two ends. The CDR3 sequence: CASSVLGGNTIYF. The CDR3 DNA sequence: TGTGCCAGCAGCGTATTAGGGGGAAACACCATATATTTT.

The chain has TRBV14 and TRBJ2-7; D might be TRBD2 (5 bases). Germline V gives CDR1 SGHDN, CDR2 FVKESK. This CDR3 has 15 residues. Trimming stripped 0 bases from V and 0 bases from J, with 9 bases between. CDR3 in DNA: TGTGCCAGCAGCCAAGATTTCGGGATCTCCTACGAGCAGTACTTC. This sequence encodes CASSQDFGISYEQYF.

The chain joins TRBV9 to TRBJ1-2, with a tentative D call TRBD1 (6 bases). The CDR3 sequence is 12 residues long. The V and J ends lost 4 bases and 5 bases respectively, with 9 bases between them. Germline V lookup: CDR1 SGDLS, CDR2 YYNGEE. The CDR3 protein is CASSRQDYGYTF. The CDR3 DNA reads TGTGCCAGCAGCCGACAGGATTATGGCTACACCTTC.

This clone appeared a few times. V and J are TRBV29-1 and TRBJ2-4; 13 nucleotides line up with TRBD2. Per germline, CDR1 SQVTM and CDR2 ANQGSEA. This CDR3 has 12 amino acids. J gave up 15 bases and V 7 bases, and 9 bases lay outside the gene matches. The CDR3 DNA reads TGCAGCGCCCGGACTAGCGGGGGCTCGGGGTACTTC. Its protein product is CSARTSGGSGYF.

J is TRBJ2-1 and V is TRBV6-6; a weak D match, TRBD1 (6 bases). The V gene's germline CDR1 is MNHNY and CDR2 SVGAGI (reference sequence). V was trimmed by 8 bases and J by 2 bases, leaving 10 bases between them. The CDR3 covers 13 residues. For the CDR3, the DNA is TGTGCCAGCGAGACAGGCCCCTACAATGAGCAGTTCTTC. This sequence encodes CASETGPYNEQFF.

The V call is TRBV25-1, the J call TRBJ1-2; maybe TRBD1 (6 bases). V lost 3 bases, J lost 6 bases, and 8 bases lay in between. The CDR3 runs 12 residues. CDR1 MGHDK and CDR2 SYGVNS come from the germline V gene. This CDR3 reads CASSDEGDGYTF. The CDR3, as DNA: TGTGCCAGCAGTGATGAGGGGGATGGCTACACCTTC.

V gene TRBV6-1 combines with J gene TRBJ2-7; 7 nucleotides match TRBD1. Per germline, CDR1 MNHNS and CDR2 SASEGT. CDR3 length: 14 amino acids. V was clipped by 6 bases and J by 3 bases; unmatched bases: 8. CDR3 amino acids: CASSSGQPDYEQYF. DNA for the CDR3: TGTGCCAGCAGCTCGGGACAGCCTGACTACGAGCAGTACTTC.

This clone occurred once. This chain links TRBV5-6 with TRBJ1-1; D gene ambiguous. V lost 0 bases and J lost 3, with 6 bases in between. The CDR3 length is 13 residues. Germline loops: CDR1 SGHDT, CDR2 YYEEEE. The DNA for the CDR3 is TGTGCCAGCAGCTTGGGGACGGACACTGAAGCTTTCTTT. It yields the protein CASSLGTDTEAFF.

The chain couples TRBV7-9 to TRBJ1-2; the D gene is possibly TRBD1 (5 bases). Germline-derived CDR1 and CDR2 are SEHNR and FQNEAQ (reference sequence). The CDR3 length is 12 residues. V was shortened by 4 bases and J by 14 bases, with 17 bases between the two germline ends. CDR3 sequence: CASSSQGPGGTF. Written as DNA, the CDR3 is TGTGCCAGCAGCTCCCAGGGCCCCGGCGGAACCTTC.

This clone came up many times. The CDR3 protein is CASGERGAGQPQHF. The DNA for the CDR3 is TGTGCTAGTGGTGAAAGGGGCGCTGGTCAGCCCCAGCATTTT. The chain couples TRBV12-5 to TRBJ1-5; weak D call: TRBD1 (5 bases). Germline values: CDR1 LGHNT, CDR2 FRNRAP. The CDR3 is made up of 14 amino acids. Trimming pared 5 bases from V and 6 bases from J, leaving 14 bases between.

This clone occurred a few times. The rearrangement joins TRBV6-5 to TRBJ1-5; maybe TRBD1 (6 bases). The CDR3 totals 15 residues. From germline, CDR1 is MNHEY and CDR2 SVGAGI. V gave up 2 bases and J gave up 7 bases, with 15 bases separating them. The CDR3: CASSYTGTPNQPQHF. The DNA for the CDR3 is TGTGCCAGCAGTTACACCGGGACACCAAACCAGCCCCAGCATTTT.

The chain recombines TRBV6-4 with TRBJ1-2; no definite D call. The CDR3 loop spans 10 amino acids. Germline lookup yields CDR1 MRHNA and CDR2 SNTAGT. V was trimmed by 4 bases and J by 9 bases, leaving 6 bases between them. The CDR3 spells CASSGDSYTF. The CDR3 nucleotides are TGTGCCAGCAGTGGTGATAGCTACACCTTC.

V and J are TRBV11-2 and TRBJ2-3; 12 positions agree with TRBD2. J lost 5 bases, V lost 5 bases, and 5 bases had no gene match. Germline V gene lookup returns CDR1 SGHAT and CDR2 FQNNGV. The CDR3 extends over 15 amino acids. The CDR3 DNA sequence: TGTGCCAGCAGCGCTAGCGGGGGGGCTGTAGATACGCAGTATTTT. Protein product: CASSASGGAVDTQYF.

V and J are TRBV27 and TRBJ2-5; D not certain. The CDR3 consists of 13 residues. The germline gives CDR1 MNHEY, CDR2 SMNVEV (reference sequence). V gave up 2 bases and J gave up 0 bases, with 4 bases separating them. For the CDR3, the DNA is TGTGCCAGCAGTTTACACTACCAAGAGACCCAGTACTTC. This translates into CASSLHYQETQYF.

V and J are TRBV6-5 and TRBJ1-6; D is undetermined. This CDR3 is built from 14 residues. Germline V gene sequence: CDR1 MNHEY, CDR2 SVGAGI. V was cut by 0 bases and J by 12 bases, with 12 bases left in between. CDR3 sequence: CASSYSESRLPLHF. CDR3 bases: TGTGCCAGCAGTTACTCGGAAAGCCGGTTACCCCTCCACTTT.

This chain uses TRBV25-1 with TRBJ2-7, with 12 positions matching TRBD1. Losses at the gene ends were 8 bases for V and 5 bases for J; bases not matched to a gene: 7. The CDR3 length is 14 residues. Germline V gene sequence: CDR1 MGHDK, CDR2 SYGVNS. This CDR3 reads CASDQGTGGHEQYF. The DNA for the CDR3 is TGTGCCAGCGACCAAGGGACAGGGGGCCACGAGCAGTACTTC.